These T cell receptor beta chains were read from a single sample in a study of lymphopenia after photon versus proton radiotherapy. Profiled with immunoSEQ multiplex PCR; TCRdb holds only in-frame clones, not every one. Found here are several thousand clones, just over 85% of them singletons; the top ten hold over 20%. Sequenced material: peripheral blood, taken from a patient treated with photon-based radiotherapy. These receptors were collected from an elderly man with cholangiocarcinoma. The CDR3 runs from the conserved cysteine through the conserved F or W. Fields, in order: V gene, D gene, J gene, clone size, CDR3 DNA, CDR3 protein. D genes are given only for firm matches. Size tells how often a clone was seen (once, few, many) or the class of an expanded clone, and some rows leave it out.

V gene: TRBV6-5; D gene: .; J gene: TRBJ1-2; clone size: .; CDR3 DNA: TGTGCCAGCAGCCTGACAGTTAACTATGGCTACACCTTC; CDR3 protein: CASSLTVNYGYTF
V gene: TRBV11-2; D gene: .; J gene: TRBJ1-4; clone size: .; CDR3 DNA: TGTGCCAGCAGCCCGATGGTTGAAAAACTGTTTTTT; CDR3 protein: CASSPMVEKLFF
V gene: TRBV28; D gene: .; J gene: TRBJ2-7; clone size: .; CDR3 DNA: TGTGCCAGCAGTTCGGGGCCTTCCGCCTACGAGCAGTACTTC; CDR3 protein: CASSSGPSAYEQYF
V gene: TRBV28; D gene: .; J gene: TRBJ1-5; clone size: .; CDR3 DNA: TGTGCCAGCAGCGTCGACAGCCCCCATAGCAATCAGCCCCAGCATTTT; CDR3 protein: CASSVDSPHSNQPQHF
V gene: TRBV6-1; D gene: TRBD2; J gene: TRBJ2-5; clone size: .; CDR3 DNA: TGTGCCAGCAGTGAAGTGGCTAGCGGGGGCGGGACCCAGTACTTC; CDR3 protein: CASSEVASGGGTQYF
V gene: TRBV7-8; D gene: .; J gene: TRBJ1-6; clone size: .; CDR3 DNA: TGTGCCTGCACCCCGGGGACCTATAATTCACCCCTCCACTTT; CDR3 protein: CACTPGTYNSPLHF
V gene: TRBV28; D gene: .; J gene: TRBJ1-1; clone size: .; CDR3 DNA: TGTGCCAGCAAGGGTACAAAGGGGTTAGCTTTCTTT; CDR3 protein: CASKGTKGLAFF
V gene: TRBV5-1; D gene: .; J gene: TRBJ1-6; clone size: .; CDR3 DNA: TGCGCCAGCAGCTTGGAAGGTTCCTGGTCACCCCTCCACTTT; CDR3 protein: CASSLEGSWSPLHF
V gene: TRBV6-1; D gene: .; J gene: TRBJ1-2; clone size: .; CDR3 DNA: TGTGCCAGCAGGAATCCTGGCTGGACCGGCTACACCTTC; CDR3 protein: CASRNPGWTGYTF
V gene: TRBV28; D gene: TRBD2; J gene: TRBJ2-5; clone size: .; CDR3 DNA: TGTGCCAGCAGTTTATTGGCGGGGGGGCCGCGAGAGACCCAGTACTTC; CDR3 protein: CASSLLAGGPRETQYF
V gene: TRBV5-4; D gene: TRBD1; J gene: TRBJ1-1; clone size: .; CDR3 DNA: TGTGCCAGCAGCTTGGATGCCGGACAGGGACAAGCTTTCTTT; CDR3 protein: CASSLDAGQGQAFF
V gene: TRBV2; D gene: .; J gene: TRBJ1-2; clone size: .; CDR3 DNA: TGTGCCATCGCCATGATCTCCTCCTATGGCTACACCTTC; CDR3 protein: CAIAMISSYGYTF
V gene: TRBV5-4; D gene: TRBD1; J gene: TRBJ1-3; clone size: .; CDR3 DNA: TGTGCCAGCAGCTCGACAGGGGGCCGAAACACCATATATTTT; CDR3 protein: CASSSTGGRNTIYF
V gene: TRBV20-1; D gene: TRBD1; J gene: TRBJ1-1; clone size: few; CDR3 DNA: TGCAGTGCTACCCGGGACAGCCGTTTCTTT; CDR3 protein: CSATRDSRFF
V gene: TRBV7-8; D gene: .; J gene: TRBJ1-1; clone size: .; CDR3 DNA: TGTGCCAGCAGCCTACAAGAGAACACTGAAGCTTTCTTT; CDR3 protein: CASSLQENTEAFF
V gene: TRBV9; D gene: .; J gene: TRBJ2-1; clone size: .; CDR3 DNA: TGTGCCAGCAGCGCTGGGGGACTTCTTAACAATGAGCAGTTCTTC; CDR3 protein: CASSAGGLLNNEQFF
V gene: TRBV30; D gene: .; J gene: TRBJ1-2; clone size: once; CDR3 DNA: TGTGCCTGGAGTGTAGGCGATAAGTCCGGCTACACCTTC; CDR3 protein: CAWSVGDKSGYTF
V gene: TRBV5-4; D gene: .; J gene: TRBJ2-5; clone size: .; CDR3 DNA: TGTGCCGGCAGTCGCGAGGTGGGACATCTTCAAGAGACCCAGTACTTC; CDR3 protein: CAGSREVGHLQETQYF
V gene: TRBV9; D gene: .; J gene: TRBJ1-6; clone size: .; CDR3 DNA: TGTGCCAGCAGCGCGCTTGGGGAGTATAATTCACCCCTCCACTTT; CDR3 protein: CASSALGEYNSPLHF
V gene: TRBV6-5; D gene: .; J gene: TRBJ1-2; clone size: .; CDR3 DNA: TGTGCCAGCAGAGACCCAGGGGTCGACTATGGCTACACCTTC; CDR3 protein: CASRDPGVDYGYTF
V gene: TRBV10-1; D gene: .; J gene: TRBJ2-3; clone size: .; CDR3 DNA: TGCGCCAGCAGTGAGTCTTCGGACATGTCAGATACGCAGTATTTT; CDR3 protein: CASSESSDMSDTQYF
V gene: TRBV19; D gene: .; J gene: TRBJ1-1; clone size: .; CDR3 DNA: TGTGCCAGTAGTATAGCGGATTGGGGGGGAGTGATAATGAACACTGAAGCTTTCTTT; CDR3 protein: CASSIADWGGVIMNTEAFF
V gene: TRBV6-5; D gene: TRBD2; J gene: TRBJ2-1; clone size: .; CDR3 DNA: TGTGCCAGCAGTTACGTGGCGGGGGACTACAATGAGCAGTTCTTC; CDR3 protein: CASSYVAGDYNEQFF
V gene: TRBV15; D gene: .; J gene: TRBJ1-2; clone size: .; CDR3 DNA: TGTGCCACCAGCATTAGATATGAGGATGGCTACACCTTC; CDR3 protein: CATSIRYEDGYTF
V gene: TRBV5-1; D gene: TRBD1; J gene: TRBJ2-3; clone size: .; CDR3 DNA: TGCGCCAGCAGCTTGGAGGGACAGGGAAGGGCAGATACGCAGTATTTT; CDR3 protein: CASSLEGQGRADTQYF
V gene: TRBV28; D gene: TRBD2; J gene: TRBJ2-5; clone size: .; CDR3 DNA: TGTGCCAGCAGCCCTCGCGGGGGGTTCCAAGAGACCCAGTACTTC; CDR3 protein: CASSPRGGFQETQYF
V gene: TRBV5-1; D gene: TRBD1; J gene: TRBJ2-5; clone size: .; CDR3 DNA: TGCGCCAACCCGGGACAGGAAAAAGAGACCCAGTACTTC; CDR3 protein: CANPGQEKETQYF
V gene: TRBV28; D gene: .; J gene: TRBJ2-7; clone size: .; CDR3 DNA: TGTGCCAGCAGTTTATATTTGGGGGGAACCTACGAGCAGTACTTC; CDR3 protein: CASSLYLGGTYEQYF
V gene: TRBV5-4; D gene: .; J gene: TRBJ1-4; clone size: .; CDR3 DNA: TGTGCCAGCAGCCTGGGGACAACTGAAAAACTGTTTTTT; CDR3 protein: CASSLGTTEKLFF
V gene: TRBV27; D gene: TRBD2; J gene: TRBJ2-5; clone size: .; CDR3 DNA: TGTGCCAGCAGTTTAAGATTGGGAGGGGAGACCCAGTACTTC; CDR3 protein: CASSLRLGGETQYF
V gene: TRBV19; D gene: TRBD2; J gene: TRBJ2-3; clone size: .; CDR3 DNA: TGTGCCAGTAGTATTATTCCTCCGGGACTAGCGTTCACAGATACGCAGTATTTT; CDR3 protein: CASSIIPPGLAFTDTQYF
V gene: TRBV28; D gene: .; J gene: TRBJ2-5; clone size: .; CDR3 DNA: TGTGCCAGCAGTTTAGCGGCGCGTGCCCAGTACTTC; CDR3 protein: CASSLAARAQYF
V gene: TRBV7-3; D gene: TRBD2; J gene: TRBJ2-1; clone size: .; CDR3 DNA: TGTGCCAGCAGCTTAAGGGGCGGGGGAGTCAATGAGCAGTTCTTC; CDR3 protein: CASSLRGGGVNEQFF
V gene: TRBV14; D gene: .; J gene: TRBJ2-5; clone size: .; CDR3 DNA: TGTGCCAGCAGCCAAGACAGGGTCGGGACCCAGTACTTC; CDR3 protein: CASSQDRVGTQYF
V gene: TRBV5-1; D gene: .; J gene: TRBJ1-4; clone size: .; CDR3 DNA: TGCGCCACCAGATTTGGGGGGCAGAATGAAAAACTGTTTTTT; CDR3 protein: CATRFGGQNEKLFF
V gene: TRBV5-1; D gene: .; J gene: TRBJ2-7; clone size: .; CDR3 DNA: TGCGCCAGCAGCTTGTTGGGCATCTCCTACGAGCAGTACTTC; CDR3 protein: CASSLLGISYEQYF
V gene: TRBV6-5; D gene: .; J gene: TRBJ2-7; clone size: .; CDR3 DNA: TGTGCCAGCATCATGAGCGTCGGGGCATACGAGCAGTACTTC; CDR3 protein: CASIMSVGAYEQYF
V gene: TRBV6-6; D gene: .; J gene: TRBJ1-1; clone size: .; CDR3 DNA: TGTGCCAGCAGCCCCTTGGCAGGGGCGAACACTGAAGCTTTCTTT; CDR3 protein: CASSPLAGANTEAFF
V gene: TRBV11-2; D gene: TRBD1; J gene: TRBJ1-3; clone size: .; CDR3 DNA: TGTGCCAGCAGCTTTTTACAGGGGATTGCCGGAAACACCATATATTTT; CDR3 protein: CASSFLQGIAGNTIYF
V gene: TRBV29-1; D gene: .; J gene: TRBJ2-3; clone size: once; CDR3 DNA: TGCAGCGTGGGCAGGGGAACAATAGGGGCAGACACAGATACGCAGTATTTT; CDR3 protein: CSVGRGTIGADTDTQYF
V gene: TRBV15; D gene: .; J gene: TRBJ1-1; clone size: .; CDR3 DNA: TGTGCCACCAGCAGAGATCAGGGGAATGCTGAAGCTTTCTTT; CDR3 protein: CATSRDQGNAEAFF
V gene: TRBV5-4; D gene: .; J gene: TRBJ2-1; clone size: .; CDR3 DNA: TGTGCCAGCAGCTTGGAGGGCTCTTTGGGGTACAATGAGCAGTTCTTC; CDR3 protein: CASSLEGSLGYNEQFF
V gene: TRBV27; D gene: TRBD1; J gene: TRBJ2-2; clone size: .; CDR3 DNA: TGTGCCAGCAGTTTACACAAAGACAGGGGGCCCGGGGAGCTGTTTTTT; CDR3 protein: CASSLHKDRGPGELFF
V gene: TRBV6-7; D gene: .; J gene: TRBJ2-7; clone size: once; CDR3 DNA: TGTGCCAGCAGTTACTTAAGCGGGACAGGAACCTGCGGGCAGTACTTC; CDR3 protein: CASSYLSGTGTCGQYF
V gene: TRBV5-1; D gene: .; J gene: TRBJ1-1; clone size: .; CDR3 DNA: TGCGCCAGCAGCTTGACGGCCAGGATGGCCATGAACACTGAAGCTTTCTTT; CDR3 protein: CASSLTARMAMNTEAFF
V gene: TRBV30; D gene: TRBD1; J gene: TRBJ1-2; clone size: .; CDR3 DNA: TGTGCCTGGAAAACCGGTACTAACAGGGGTGGCTACACCTTC; CDR3 protein: CAWKTGTNRGGYTF
V gene: TRBV30; D gene: TRBD2; J gene: TRBJ2-3; clone size: .; CDR3 DNA: TGTGCCTGGACAGCTAGCGGCCCTAGGGCGCAGTATTTT; CDR3 protein: CAWTASGPRAQYF
V gene: TRBV11-3; D gene: .; J gene: TRBJ1-1; clone size: once; CDR3 DNA: TGTGCCAGCAGCTTGAGAATGAACACTGAAGCTTTCTTT; CDR3 protein: CASSLRMNTEAFF
V gene: TRBV7-3; D gene: .; J gene: TRBJ2-1; clone size: .; CDR3 DNA: TGTGCCAGCAGCCAGAGTGGAACGGAGCAGTTCTTC; CDR3 protein: CASSQSGTEQFF
V gene: TRBV7-9; D gene: TRBD1; J gene: TRBJ1-1; clone size: .; CDR3 DNA: TGTGCCAGCAGCTTAGGATCAGGGGGCGAAACTGAAGCTTTCTTT; CDR3 protein: CASSLGSGGETEAFF